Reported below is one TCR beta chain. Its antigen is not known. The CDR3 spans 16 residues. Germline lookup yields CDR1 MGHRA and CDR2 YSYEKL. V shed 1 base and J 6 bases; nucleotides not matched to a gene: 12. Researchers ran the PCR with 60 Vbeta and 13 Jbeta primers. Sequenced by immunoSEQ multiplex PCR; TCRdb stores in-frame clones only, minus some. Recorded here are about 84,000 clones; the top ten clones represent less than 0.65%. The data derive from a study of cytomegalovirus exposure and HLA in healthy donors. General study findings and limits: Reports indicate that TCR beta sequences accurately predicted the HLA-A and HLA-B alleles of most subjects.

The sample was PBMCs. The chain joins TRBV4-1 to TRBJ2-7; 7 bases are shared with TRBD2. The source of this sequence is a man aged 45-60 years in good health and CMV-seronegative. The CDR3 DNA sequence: TGCGCCAGCAGCCAAGGCCCGCCGGGGGGACTCTTCGAGCAGTACTTC. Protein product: CASSQGPPGGLFEQYF.